A single sample is the source of the 19 T cell receptor beta chains below, sequenced in a study of molecular identifiers for immune sequencing clone quantification. TCRdb processed the PCR reads anew with MiXCR; each CDR3 protein has one entry. The sample holds 250,000 to 400,000 distinct CDR3 sequences; 20% to 25% are singletons and the top ten take under 0.95%. The sequenced sample was naive CD8+ T cells from blood, with Jurkat cell RNA spiked in. Subset described: FACS-sorted CD8+CD4-CCR7+CD45RA+ naive T cells. Receptors originate from a human donor in good health. Some libraries in this study had Jurkat cell RNA spiked in.

The rearrangement joins TRBV6-2 or TRBV6-3 to TRBJ2-7, with D perhaps assigned TRBD1 or TRBD2 (5 bases each). V was cut by 6 bases and J by 5 bases, with 29 bases left in between. This CDR3 is built from 18 residues. Germline lookup yields CDR1 MNHEY and CDR2 SVGEGT. CDR3 coding DNA: TGTGCCAGCAGGCCGCAATACAGCTACAACGCCCGAGGGGACGAGCAGTACTTC. As protein: CASRPQYSYNARGDEQYF.

This clonotype was seen only a few times. This CDR3 is CASSLTSGRGTDTQYF. The CDR3 nucleotides read TGTGCCAGCAGTCTCACTAGCGGGAGGGGCACAGATACGCAGTATTTT. The chain joins TRBV28 to TRBJ2-3, with 13 bases matching TRBD2. The CDR3 is 16 amino acids. The germline CDR1 and CDR2 sequences are MDHEN and SYDVKM. J was trimmed by 1 base and V by 5 bases; bases with no gene match: 3.

Comments on this clonotype: Likely a read error: the CDR3 ends without its conserved phenylalanine or tryptophan. The rearrangement uses TRBV7-9 and TRBJ2-6, with 12 bases lining up with TRBD1. CDR3 length: 19 residues. With V trimmed by 3 bases and J by 3 bases, 9 bases remained unmatched. Germline loops: CDR1 SEHNR, CDR2 FQNEAQ (reference sequence). The CDR3 DNA follows: TGTGCCAGCAGCTTTCCCCCGGGACAGGGGGCGCTTGGGGCCAACGTCCTGACTTAC. Its translation: CASSFPPGQGALGANVLTY.

The V and J genes are TRBV27 and TRBJ2-7, with D perhaps TRBD2 (6 bases). Germline V gives CDR1 MNHEY, CDR2 SMNVEV (reference sequence). V was shortened by 2 bases and J by 5 bases, with 19 bases between the two germline ends. The CDR3 extends over 16 amino acids. CDR3 amino acids: CASSLIGGSTVDEQYF. DNA of the CDR3: TGTGCCAGCAGTTTAATAGGAGGGAGTACAGTCGACGAGCAGTACTTC.

This clonotype was seen at least ten times. This sequence joins TRBV7-9 and TRBJ1-1; D gene uncertain. The length of the CDR3 is 17 residues. Germline loops: CDR1 SEHNR, CDR2 FQNEAQ (reference sequence). V dropped 1 base and J dropped 2 bases, with 17 bases sitting between them. The CDR3 region has the DNA TGTGCCAGCAGCTTAGTCTTCTCCGCGTACGGAAACACTGAAGCTTTCTTT. Residues: CASSLVFSAYGNTEAFF. The variable domain in full, completed from reference TRBV7-9 and TRBJ1-1, reads DTGVSQNPRHKITKRGQNVTFRCDPISEHNRLYWYRQTLGQGPEFLTYFQNEAQLEKSRLLSDRFSAERPKGSFSTLEIQRTEQGDSAMYLCASSLVFSAYGNTEAFFGQGTRLTVV.

Worth noting for this clonotype: The conserved final phenylalanine or tryptophan is absent from the CDR3, which likely points to a read error. This CDR3 is CASSQWDRGSSSTDTQYS. The CDR3 bases are TGCGCCAGCAGCCAATGGGACAGGGGCTCCTCTAGCACAGATACGCAGTATTCT. V and J are TRBV4-3 and TRBJ2-3; 10 nucleotides line up with TRBD1. This CDR3 is built from 18 residues. CDR1 LGHNA and CDR2 YSLEER come from the germline V gene. V was pared by 2 bases and J by 0 bases, with 8 bases of the junction left unmatched.

Worth noting for this clonotype: One end of the junction fails to match germline, which may point to a read error. The chain links TRBV25-1 to TRBJ2-5; D unclear. CDR3 length equals 13 residues. Germline CDR1 and CDR2: MGHDK and SYGVNS. CDR3 amino acids: CASSEDLTEIQYF. In DNA, the CDR3 is TGTGCCAGCAGTGAAGACCTTACAGAGATCCAGTACTTC.

This clonotype was observed at least ten times. V is TRBV19 and J is TRBJ2-7; either TRBD1 or TRBD2 may supply D (5 bases each). This CDR3 has 13 residues. The germline CDR1 and CDR2 sequences are LNHDA and SQIVND (reference sequence). Trimming stripped 5 bases from V and 0 bases from J, with 8 bases between. CDR3 sequence (DNA): TGTGCCAGTAGTGCCGGGGCCTCCTACGAGCAGTACTTC. It specifies CASSAGASYEQYF.

This clonotype was recorded many times. V gene TRBV4-3 combines with J gene TRBJ2-1, with no clear D. The germline V and J ends were trimmed by 0 bases and 0 bases, with 12 bases remaining between them. CDR1 is LGHNA and CDR2 is YSLEER in the germline V gene. The CDR3 has 17 amino acids. The CDR3 nucleotides read TGCGCCAGCAGCCAAGATCCCGCACAGTCCTCCTACAATGAGCAGTTCTTC. Amino acid sequence: CASSQDPAQSSYNEQFF.

This clonotype was counted many times. The genes are TRBV6-1 and TRBJ1-1, with D possibly being TRBD1 (6 bases). Germline CDR1 MNHNS, CDR2 SASEGT. V was shortened by 10 bases and J by 4 bases, with 16 bases between the two germline ends. This CDR3 has 13 amino acids. CDR3 in DNA: TGTGCCATCGCCGAGGGGGTGGGCACTGAAGCTTTCTTT. It encodes CAIAEGVGTEAFF.

This chain joins TRBV11-2 and TRBJ2-7, with D unclear. The CDR3 consists of 15 residues. The germline V and J ends were trimmed by 0 bases and 7 bases, with 16 bases remaining between them. The V gene's germline CDR1 is SGHAT and CDR2 FQNNGV. The CDR3 sequence is CASSLDQDWVYEQYF. Written as DNA, the CDR3 is TGTGCCAGCAGCTTAGATCAGGATTGGGTGTATGAGCAGTACTTC.

The table lists this clonotype with a few counts. The chain carries TRBV7-9 and TRBJ2-2; 12 bases agree with TRBD1. Germline V gene sequence: CDR1 SEHNR, CDR2 FQNEAQ (reference sequence). The J segment lost 9 bases and the V segment lost 5 bases, leaving 10 bases of the junction unmatched. This CDR3 has 16 amino acids. As DNA, the CDR3 is TGTGCCAGCAGCCCCCCCCGGGACAGGGGGCATAGGGAGCTGTTTTTT. It is translated as CASSPPRDRGHRELFF.

As regards this clonotype: The junction and the germline gene differ at one end; a read error may be behind it. The chain has TRBV16 and TRBJ1-1; 7 nucleotides agree with TRBD1. In germline, CDR1 is KGHSY, CDR2 FQNENV. This CDR3 comprises 14 residues. The CDR3 spells CASNQSAGGTEAFF. The CDR3 region has the DNA TGTGCCAGCAACCAAAGCGCAGGGGGAACTGAAGCTTTCTTT.

This clonotype appeared many times. The V gene is TRBV14, the J gene TRBJ1-1; TRBD1 agrees at 11 bases. Germline loops: CDR1 SGHDN, CDR2 FVKESK. This CDR3 region has 20 residues. The V gene end was trimmed by 2 bases and the J gene end by 0 bases; junction bases not matched to a gene: 14. CDR3 amino acids: CASSQRDRGMVKVMNTEAFF. The CDR3 nucleotides read TGTGCCAGCAGCCAACGGGACAGGGGGATGGTCAAGGTCATGAACACTGAAGCTTTCTTT.

The genes are TRBV19 and TRBJ2-3; 8 positions agree with TRBD2. V lost 6 bases to trimming and J lost 3 bases; unmatched junction nucleotides: 8. The CDR3 sequence is 15 residues long. In germline, CDR1 is LNHDA, CDR2 SQIVND (reference sequence). The CDR3 DNA follows: TGTGCCAGTAGAACCGGGACTAGGGGGACAGATACGCAGTATTTT. Translation gives CASRTGTRGTDTQYF.

This clonotype was found many times. The chain employs TRBV27 and TRBJ2-7; 9 bases are shared with TRBD1. Per the germline V gene, CDR1 is MNHEY and CDR2 is SMNVEV (reference sequence). This CDR3 is 13 amino acids long. V shed 6 bases, J shed 5 bases, and the junction held 5 bases outside the gene matches. CDR3 coding DNA: TGTGCCAGCAGCACAGGGGGCCTGAACGAGCAGTACTTC. It encodes CASSTGGLNEQYF.

This clonotype was recorded many times. The V call is TRBV13, the J call TRBJ2-5, with unresolved D. CDR1 is PRHDT, CDR2 FYEKMQ, per germline (reference sequence). Trimming stripped 2 bases from V and 9 bases from J, with 16 bases between. This CDR3 region has 14 residues. The CDR3 DNA is TGTGCCAGCAGCTTACAATACGACCCTGGGGCCCAGTACTTC. Amino acid sequence: CASSLQYDPGAQYF.

In this sample, this clonotype turned up many times. The chain recombines TRBV9 with TRBJ2-7; D perhaps matches TRBD2 (6 bases). The CDR3 contains 14 residues. CDR1 SGDLS and CDR2 YYNGEE come from the germline V gene. V was clipped by 3 bases and J by 5 bases, with 15 bases between them. The CDR3 coding sequence is TGTGCCAGCAGCGCCCGGGAGAGCCCCCACGAGCAGTACTTC. Residues: CASSARESPHEQYF.

V usage is TRBV4-1 and J usage is TRBJ2-3; 8 bases are a match to TRBD2. The CDR3 spans 18 residues. Trimming took 4 bases from V and 6 from J; bases not matched to a gene: 18. Germline assignment: CDR1 MGHRA and CDR2 YSYEKL. The DNA for the CDR3 is TGCGCCAGCAGCCTCCGAGATAGTACCCTAGCGGGTTCGGATACGCAGTATTTT. Amino acids: CASSLRDSTLAGSDTQYF.